This TCR beta chain emerged from a study of beta chain features in type 1 diabetes. The overall study: What patients shared with healthy donors was a similar profile of age, gender and cell yields. Cells sorted and examined across all samples totaled 90 million to 120 million.

Expressed TCRB transcripts were sequenced, since all the RNA that had been isolated was reverse transcribed. The protocol was immunoSEQ multiplex PCR, while the TCRdb copy is restricted to in-frame clones and leaves out a portion. The sample lists under 500,000 clones; around 28% were seen once. This clone occurred a few times. Its cognate antigen is unknown. General study findings and limits: A moderate, significant TCRB CDR3 shortening appeared in type 1 diabetes across four CD4+ subsets.

The ends were cut back, 3 bases at V and 0 bases at J, with 14 bases in the middle. This CDR3 is built from 15 residues. Germline V gene lookup returns CDR1 GTSNPN and CDR2 SVGIG (reference sequence). The chain links TRBV30 to TRBJ1-1; no firm D call. The receptor was derived from a man younger than 35 in good health. Sequences were obtained from naive CD4+ T cells from blood. CDR3 residues: CAWSPGGHMNTEAFF. In DNA, the CDR3 is TGTGCCTGGAGCCCGGGAGGGCACATGAACACTGAAGCTTTCTTT.